The sequence of this T cell receptor (beta chain) was determined in a study of CXCR3-negative and CXCR3-positive naive CD8 T cells. A word on this clonotype: Its antigen is currently unknown.

Each TRB cDNA library was prepared by 5' RACE (with UMI labels). Using the 5' RACE reads, TCRdb records one entry per CDR3 protein without DNA. This sample contains about 85,000 distinct CDR3 sequences. Study results and caveats: Much lower diversity was found in memory CD8+ cells, while both naive subsets had comparably high diversity. CXCR3-positive naive cells had TRB CDR3s that were more hydrophobic than CXCR3-negative naive cells had.

Germline V gene sequence: CDR1 MNHEY, CDR2 SVGEGT. The CDR3 totals 14 residues. CD45RO-CCR7+CD27+CD95- defined naive CD8+ T cells. This sequence originates from a human donor in good health. Some clones in this sample may be carry-over from other donors' samples. The source material was naive CXCR3+ CD8+ T cells from blood. Subset meaning: CD45RO-CCR7+CD27+CD95- naive CD8+ T cells expressing CXCR3 (TNR3+). The chain is built from TRBV6-2 or TRBV6-3 and TRBJ2-7; TCRdb reports TRBD1, a call that lacks DNA to check it against. CDR3 residues: CASSVSGGSAEQYF.